The next 2 T cell receptor beta chains were all read from a single sample in a study of shared clonotypes between healthy human individuals. Method: immunoSEQ multiplex PCR; TCRdb's copy keeps in-frame clones and lacks some. The repertoire consists of millions of clones, with 85% to 95% occurring once and the leading ten covering more than 0.1%. Sample: naive CD4+ T cells sorted from blood. Regarding subset: CD45RA+ positively selected. The receptors stem from a man younger than 35 in good health.

This clone was counted a single time. The chain recombines TRBV5-1 with TRBJ2-7; 9 positions match TRBD1. The V gene's germline CDR1 is SGHRS and CDR2 YFSETQ. J gave up 4 bases and V 2 bases, and 4 bases lay outside the gene matches. CDR3 length: 14 amino acids. CDR3 region: CASSLWTGDYEQYF. The CDR3 DNA is TGCGCCAGCAGCTTATGGACAGGGGATTACGAGCAGTACTTC.

This chain uses TRBV14 with TRBJ2-7; 8 bases are a match to TRBD2. This CDR3 comprises 14 residues. V shed 4 bases, J shed 6 bases, and the junction held 8 bases outside the gene matches. The V gene's germline CDR1 is SGHDN and CDR2 FVKESK. The CDR3 sequence: CASSLAGGVGEQYF. CDR3 DNA: TGTGCCAGCAGCCTAGCCGGGGGGGTCGGCGAGCAGTACTTC.